This T cell receptor (beta chain) was sequenced for a study of cytomegalovirus exposure and HLA in healthy donors listed by TCRdb under 2017. Study-wide context: In an earlier analysis of around 540 of the donors, approximately 260 Gb of sequence data and 117 million unique TCR beta sequences from about 179 million T cells were reported. Across some 400 genotyped donors of the cohort, an average of about 240,000 unique TCR beta nucleotide sequences per donor were sequenced, and 15% to 20% of those sequences were non-productive. Roughly 5 DR-DQ haplotypes were handled as single units for association and clustering because linkage in the cohort was strong. Both class I and class II loci were covered by HLA typing, at four-digit resolution. Roughly 300 gigabases of sequencing data and tens of millions of unique TCR sequences made up an early release that covered around 640 HLA-typed donors. Every repertoire in the discovery cohort had been generated on one and the same sequencing platform. To predict cytomegalovirus infection status, the study brought together high-throughput TCR immunosequencing, statistical association of individual TCRs with disease status, and machine learning. Donor age, sex, ethnicity and CMV serostatus were compiled alongside the repertoire data. Genome-wide SNP genotypes for about 65% of the 666 donors were used in a later genetic analysis, which treated that subset as a discovery cohort. Among the roughly 410 genotyped donors, approximately 76% belonged to the genetic ancestry cluster associated with self-reported Caucasian donors. Using immunosequencing, the study profiled T cell repertoires from about 610 subjects and related those repertoires to cytomegalovirus serostatus. In addition to the first cohort of around 670 subjects, a separate validation cohort of approximately 110 different subjects was used. Typing coverage differed by locus: A, B, C, DRB1 and DQB1 were typed in roughly 620-630 donors, DQA1 in 522, DPA1 in approximately 610, and DPB1 in approximately 450. In the later analysis, no new phenotypic data were used to find candidate immune exposures; instead, reliance was placed on TCR beta sequences and their occurrence across donors. A later analysis re-examined previously published TCR beta repertoires from around 670 donors and added high-resolution HLA genotyping to investigate patterns of TCR occurrence. In an earlier analysis of about 590 of the donors, high-throughput TCR beta sequencing was used to judge whether each TCR beta V gene segment behaved as functional or pseudogenic. The study aimed to test whether cataloging public T cell receptors could reveal signatures of past pathogen exposure. Beyond this particular receptor, the publication reports: Cytomegalovirus status was reported to be diagnosed by the classifier with high specificity and sensitivity in both the original and validation cohorts. In an earlier analysis of approximately 590 of the donors, most TCR beta V segments were observed in productive rearrangements about 87% or about 30% of the time, broadly matching IMGT annotations. Sequencing depth was assumed to be roughly uniform across donors in the presence/absence analyses, though that assumption may not hold. Correlated functional status among segregating V segments might be attributable to linkage disequilibrium, but an unknown experimental factor could not be ruled out. At a false discovery rate of 0.05, a later analysis linked some 17,000 TCR beta sequences to specific HLA alleles. In a later analysis, HLA-associated TCR beta chains were found to be more clonally expanded and to have lower generation probabilities than equally common non-associated chains. Assigning TCR associations to individual alleles was difficult when HLA alleles, especially DR and DQ, strongly co-occurred. This cohort had only TCR beta chains sequenced, and the lack of alpha or paired-chain data limited which features could be detected. Across donors, most TCR sequences were observed very rarely, whereas some public TCRs were present in many individuals. A total of fewer than 200 TCR beta chains were listed by the study as associated with cytomegalovirus. For the cohort, immune exposure information was limited to CMV serostatus. Because the 87-base-pair reads could not distinguish some IMGT-functional V segments, including TRBV6-2 and TRBV6-3, those segments were excluded. Most CMV-associated TCR beta chains appeared to be HLA-restricted in a later analysis, and the HLA associations seemed to be driven largely by CMV exposure. In a later analysis, TCR association rates were found to vary across HLA loci, with the most associated TCRs seen for DRB1 alleles and the fewest for HLA-C alleles. V-gene and J-gene trimming of TCR beta chains was associated with a missense DCLRE1C variant in a later genetic analysis, and the association was replicated in an independent cohort. A cluster of highly shared sequence variants was judged likely to represent a technical artifact of the sequencing pipeline. A further reported finding was that TCR beta sequences accurately predicted the HLA-A and HLA-B alleles for most subjects in the first cohort. In vitro tests confirmed that a few of the cytomegalovirus-associated TCR beta chains recognize cytomegalovirus antigens. In a later genetic analysis, fewer N-insertions in productive TCRs were reported among donors in an Asian-associated ancestry cluster than the roughly 700-donor mean. Several of the top co-occurrence clusters appeared to be linked to parvovirus B19, influenza, CMV and Epstein-Barr virus, according to a later analysis. According to the authors, the approach could potentially be generalized to other disease states and immunological phenotypes. Because counts were too low, 15 to 20 rarely observed V segments, including chromosome 9 orphons, were left out of the earlier analysis of some 640 of the donors. Because HLA typing was unavailable for some donors at each locus, only the typed subset was used in association tests.

The cohort was made up of approximately 670 healthy bone marrow donors. At the time of sampling, every cohort member was nominally healthy, though immune exposures that went unrecorded were likely present. The donor tested CMV seropositive, placing the donor among the 290 or so seropositive members of the cohort. A peripheral blood sample was provided by each donor, and peripheral blood mononuclear cells were used for TCR beta sequencing. The Qiagen DNeasy Blood Extraction Kit was used to extract genomic DNA from the blood cell samples. A single count supports this clone. There is no known antigen for this receptor. No base qualities exist here, and no much larger clone lies one base off it. The protocol used for the library was the immunoSEQ multiplex PCR assay. For the multiplex PCR, a mixture combining 60 forward primers for TCR Vbeta segments and 13 reverse primers for TCR Jbeta segments was used. The CDR3 region of rearranged TCR beta genes was amplified from genomic DNA with a multiplex PCR assay. On the Illumina HiSeq System, the amplified TCR beta libraries were sequenced as 87-base-pair reads. For the original study's pipeline: Across the 500 to 850 repertoires, a later analysis counted tens of millions of unique TCR beta chains, around 11 million of which were shared by at least two donors. Raw reads were error-corrected and collapsed into unique sequences with a nearest-neighbor algorithm that merged closely related sequences to remove PCR and sequencing errors. To assign V, D and J gene segments, CDR3 sequences were aligned to IMGT reference sequences. For a sequence to be retained, a match of at least six nucleotides was required to both a V gene segment and a J gene segment. A rearrangement counted as productive if the CDR3 had no stop codons and remained in frame with V and J, and every other rearrangement counted as non-productive. Following IMGT convention, CDR3 was defined as the stretch from the second conserved V-encoded cysteine up to the conserved J-encoded phenylalanine. The earlier analysis of about 560 of the donors excluded any sequence lacking an unambiguous match to a single V gene segment. In an earlier analysis of roughly 600 of the donors, a V segment was called functional when productive rearrangements were above 56.7%, and segregating when the standard deviation between donors exceeded 5%. A statistical classification framework was built to diagnose cytomegalovirus status from the catalog of TCR beta chain sequences. In a later analysis, V and J genes were assigned by comparing TCR nucleotide sequences against IMGT/GENE-DB human TR gene sequences. The TCRdist pipeline was used in a later analysis to assign CDR3 sequences and most-parsimonious VDJ recombination scenarios. In a later analysis, every TCR beta chain was defined by the combination of its CDR3 amino acid sequence and its V-gene family, and reads without a unique V-gene family were dropped. As a way to deal with suspected cross-contamination and a sequencing artifact, a later analysis dropped nearly 600 nucleotide sequences that were highly shared and had low generation probability. In a later analysis, a clonal expansion index was calculated for each public chain from normalized within-repertoire ranks of inferred template counts. Generation probabilities in a later analysis came from a VDJ recombination model fitted to out-of-frame rearrangements, and those results were checked against IGoR. Hypergeometric tests were used in a later analysis to score TCR-TCR, TCR-HLA and TCR-CMV co-occurrence, with a repertoire-size bias correction applied to the TCR pairs. False discovery rates were estimated in a later analysis by permuting HLA or CMV assignments 20 times. In a later analysis, co-occurring TCRs were grouped using DBSCAN, with TCRdist sequence similarity added in when clustering inside HLA-allele-positive subsets. Repertoires with fewer than 30,000 or more than 120,000 public chains were left out of co-occurrence clustering, as were about 5 repertoires with anomalous nucleotide sharing. TCRdb took over this immuneACCESS table, retaining in-frame rearrangements with V and J assigned. Such tables are incomplete; in checked studies, under half of the missing clones stem from an unresolved V gene, and the remainder is unexplained. That table is the source of V, J and clone size, and D and trimming were worked out from the DNA. For this sample there are 89,000 or so clones; 80% to 90% appear just once. The ten largest clones add up to 5.6% of the sample.

A distance of 16 bases separates the germline ends of V and J, which lose 6 bases and 2 bases respectively. Reading the germline V gene (reference sequence) gives CDR1 SEHNR and CDR2 FQNEAQ. From the cysteine up to the phenylalanine, the CDR3 has a length of 15 residues. The kept DNA is CDR3 alone, 45 bases in frame from the first base. The receptor comes from a woman aged 18 to 35 in good health and CMV-seropositive. The V gene is TRBV7-9 and the J gene is TRBJ2-5, and TRBD2 may be the D gene, going by 6 matching bases. Sequences were obtained from PBMCs. The encoded CDR3 is CASSFSGNLQETQYF. The nucleotides are TGTGCCAGCAGTTTTAGCGGAAACCTACAAGAGACCCAGTACTTC. The variable domain in full, with residues beyond the CDR3 obtained from the reference TRBV7-9 and TRBJ2-5 genes, is DTGVSQNPRHKITKRGQNVTFRCDPISEHNRLYWYRQTLGQGPEFLTYFQNEAQLEKSRLLSDRFSAERPKGSFSTLEIQRTEQGDSAMYLCASSFSGNLQETQYFGPGTRLLVL.